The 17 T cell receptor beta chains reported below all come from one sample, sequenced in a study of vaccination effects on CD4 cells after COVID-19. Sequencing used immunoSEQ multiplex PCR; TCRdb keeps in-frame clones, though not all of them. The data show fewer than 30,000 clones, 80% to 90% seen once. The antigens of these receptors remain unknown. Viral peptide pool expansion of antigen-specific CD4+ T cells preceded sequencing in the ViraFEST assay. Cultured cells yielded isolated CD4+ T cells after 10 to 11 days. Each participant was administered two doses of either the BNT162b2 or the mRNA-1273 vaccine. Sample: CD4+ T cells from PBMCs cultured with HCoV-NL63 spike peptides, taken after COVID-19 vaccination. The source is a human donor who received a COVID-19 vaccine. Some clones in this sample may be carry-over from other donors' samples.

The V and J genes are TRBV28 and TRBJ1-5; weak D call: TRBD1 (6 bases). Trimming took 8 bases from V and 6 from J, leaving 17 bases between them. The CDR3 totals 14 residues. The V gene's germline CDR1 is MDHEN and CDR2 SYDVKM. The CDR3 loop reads CASWQRGAGQPQHF. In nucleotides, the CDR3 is TGTGCCAGCTGGCAAAGGGGGGCAGGTCAGCCCCAGCATTTT.

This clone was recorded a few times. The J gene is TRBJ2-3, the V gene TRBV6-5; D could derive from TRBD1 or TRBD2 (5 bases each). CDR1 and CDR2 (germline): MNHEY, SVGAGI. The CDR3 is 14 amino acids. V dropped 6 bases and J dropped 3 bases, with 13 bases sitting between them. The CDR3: CASRAGSVTDTQYF. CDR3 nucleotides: TGTGCCAGCAGGGCAGGGAGTGTGACAGATACGCAGTATTTT.

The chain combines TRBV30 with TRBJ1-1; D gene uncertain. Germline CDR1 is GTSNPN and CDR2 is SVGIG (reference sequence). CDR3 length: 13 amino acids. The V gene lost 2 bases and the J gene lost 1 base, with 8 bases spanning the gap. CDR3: CAWSSSANTEAFF. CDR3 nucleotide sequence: TGTGCCTGGAGTAGCAGTGCGAACACTGAAGCTTTCTTT.

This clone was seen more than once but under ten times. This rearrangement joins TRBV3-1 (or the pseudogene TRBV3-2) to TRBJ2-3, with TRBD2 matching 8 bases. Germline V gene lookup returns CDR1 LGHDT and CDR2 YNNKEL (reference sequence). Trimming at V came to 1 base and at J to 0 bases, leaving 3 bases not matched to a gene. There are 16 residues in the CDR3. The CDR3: CASSQGTSLSTDTQYF. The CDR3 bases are TGTGCCAGCAGCCAAGGGACTAGCCTAAGCACAGATACGCAGTATTTT.

CDR3 sequence reads: CAWSRRQGIETQYF. The CDR3 DNA follows: TGTGCCTGGAGCCGGCGGCAGGGTATCGAGACCCAGTACTTC. The chain joins TRBV30 to TRBJ2-5, with D possibly matching TRBD1 (5 bases). CDR3 size: 14 residues. Looked up from germline, CDR1 is GTSNPN and CDR2 is SVGIG (reference sequence). The V end lost 3 bases, the J end lost 5 bases, and 16 bases lay between the germline ends. Together with reference TRBV30 and TRBJ2-5, the CDR3 gives the full variable domain: SQTIHQWPATLVQPVGSPLSLECTVEGTSNPNLYWYRQAAGRGLQLLFYSVGIGQISSEVPQNLSASRPQDRQFILSSKKLLLSDSGFYLCAWSRRQGIETQYFGPGTRLLVL.

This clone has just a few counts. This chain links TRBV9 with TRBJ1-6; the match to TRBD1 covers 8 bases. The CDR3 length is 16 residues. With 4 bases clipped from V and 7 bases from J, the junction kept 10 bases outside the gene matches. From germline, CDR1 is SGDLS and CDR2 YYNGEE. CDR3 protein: CASSLKGGQGNSPLHF. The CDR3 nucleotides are TGTGCCAGCAGCCTAAAGGGAGGACAGGGAAATTCACCCCTCCACTTT.

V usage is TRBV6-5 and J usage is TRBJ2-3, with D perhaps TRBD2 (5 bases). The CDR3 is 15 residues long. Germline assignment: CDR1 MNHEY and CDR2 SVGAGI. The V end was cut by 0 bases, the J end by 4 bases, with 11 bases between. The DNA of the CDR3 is TGTGCCAGCAGTTACTCCACCCTGGAGGCAGATACGCAGTATTTT. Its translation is CASSYSTLEADTQYF.

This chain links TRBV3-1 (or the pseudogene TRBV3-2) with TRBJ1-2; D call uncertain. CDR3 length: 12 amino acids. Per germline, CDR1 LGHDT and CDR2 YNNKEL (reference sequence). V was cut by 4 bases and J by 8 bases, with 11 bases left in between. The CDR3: CASSLTEKGYTF. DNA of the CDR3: TGTGCCAGCAGCCTCACAGAAAAGGGCTACACCTTC.

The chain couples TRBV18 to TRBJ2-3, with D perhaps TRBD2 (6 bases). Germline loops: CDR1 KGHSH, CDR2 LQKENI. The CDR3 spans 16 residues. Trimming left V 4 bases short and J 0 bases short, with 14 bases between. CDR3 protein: CASSRGLPSSTDTQYF. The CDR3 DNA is TGTGCCAGCTCACGTGGACTACCCTCTAGCACAGATACGCAGTATTTT.

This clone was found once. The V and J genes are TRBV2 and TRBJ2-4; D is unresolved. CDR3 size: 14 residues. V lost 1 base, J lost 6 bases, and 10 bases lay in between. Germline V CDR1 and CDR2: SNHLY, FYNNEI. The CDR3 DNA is TGTGCCAGCAGTGAAGTCCCCTCTGGAAACATTCAGTACTTC. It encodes CASSEVPSGNIQYF.

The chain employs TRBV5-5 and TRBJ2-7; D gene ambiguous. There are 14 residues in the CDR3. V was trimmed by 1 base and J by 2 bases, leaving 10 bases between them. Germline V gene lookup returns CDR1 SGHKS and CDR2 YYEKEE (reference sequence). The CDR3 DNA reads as TGTGCCAGCAGCTTGTCTTTTACGGCCTACGAGCAGTACGTC. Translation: CASSLSFTAYEQYV.

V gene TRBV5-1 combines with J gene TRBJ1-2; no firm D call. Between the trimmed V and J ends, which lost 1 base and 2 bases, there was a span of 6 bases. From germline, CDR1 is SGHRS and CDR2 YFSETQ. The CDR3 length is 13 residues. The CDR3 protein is CASSLTENYGYTF. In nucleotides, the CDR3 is TGCGCCAGCAGCTTGACAGAAAACTATGGCTACACCTTC. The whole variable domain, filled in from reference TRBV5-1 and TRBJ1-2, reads KAGVTQTPRYLIKTRGQQVTLSCSPISGHRSVSWYQQTPGQGLQFLFEYFSETQRNKGNFPGRFSGRQFSNSRSEMNVSTLELGDSALYLCASSLTENYGYTFGSGTRLTVV.

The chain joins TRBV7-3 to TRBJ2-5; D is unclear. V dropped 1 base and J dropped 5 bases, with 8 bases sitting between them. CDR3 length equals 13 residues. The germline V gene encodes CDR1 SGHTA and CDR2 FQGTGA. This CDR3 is CASSLRPGETQYF. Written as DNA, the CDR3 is TGTGCCAGCAGCTTAAGACCCGGGGAGACCCAGTACTTC.

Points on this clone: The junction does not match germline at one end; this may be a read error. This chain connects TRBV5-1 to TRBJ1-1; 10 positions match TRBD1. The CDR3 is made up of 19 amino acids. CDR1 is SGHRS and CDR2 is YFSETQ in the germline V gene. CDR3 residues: CASRFSGQGSLVTPGEAFF. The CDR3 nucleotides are TGCGCCAGCCGCTTCTCGGGACAGGGGAGTCTGGTAACTCCAGGTGAAGCTTTCTTT.

The CDR3: CASSLGGRGSNQPQHF. CDR3 DNA sequence: TGTGCCAGCAGCTTAGGAGGCAGGGGTAGCAATCAGCCCCAGCATTTT. This chain connects TRBV7-2 to TRBJ1-5; perhaps TRBD1 as D (6 bases). Germline V gene data show CDR1 as SGHTA and CDR2 as FQGNSA. This CDR3 comprises 16 residues. V was pared by 1 base and J by 0 bases, with 10 bases between.

For the CDR3, the DNA is TGCAGCGTTGCCTCGGGCAATCAGCCCCAGCATTTT. It yields the protein CSVASGNQPQHF. This chain uses TRBV29-1 with TRBJ1-5; D remains ambiguous. The CDR3 has 12 residues. V was trimmed by 4 bases and J by 2 bases, leaving 6 bases between them. The germline gives CDR1 SQVTM, CDR2 ANQGSEA. Full variable domain (remainder filled in from reference TRBV29-1 and TRBJ1-5): SAVISQKPSRDICQRGTSLTIQCQVDSQVTMMFWYRQQPGQSLTLIATANQGSEATYESGFVIDKFPISRPNLTFSTLTVSNMSPEDSSIYLCSVASGNQPQHFGDGTRLSIL.

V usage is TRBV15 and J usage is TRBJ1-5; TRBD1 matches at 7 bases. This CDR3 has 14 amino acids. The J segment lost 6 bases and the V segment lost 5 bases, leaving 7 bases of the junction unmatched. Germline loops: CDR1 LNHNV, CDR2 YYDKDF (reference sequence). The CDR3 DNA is TGTGCCACCAGCGCGACAGGGAGGGGTCAGCCCCAGCATTTT. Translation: CATSATGRGQPQHF.